The 3 T cell receptor beta chains below all came from one sample that was sequenced in a study of siplizumab effects on memory and regulatory T cells. The table came from immunoSEQ multiplex PCR; TCRdb's copy has only in-frame clones and leaves some out. The sample consists of some 100,000 clones, 90% to 95% of them appearing once. Sequencing was done on a sample of Tregs sorted from blood. The receptor set was obtained from a human donor in good health.

This clone was seen a single time. This chain connects TRBV10-3 to TRBJ2-2, with D possibly called TRBD1 or TRBD2 (5 bases each). This CDR3 is built from 20 residues. The V end was cut by 7 bases, the J end by 0 bases, with 27 bases between. The germline V gene has CDR1 ENHRY and CDR2 SYGVKD. The CDR3 region has the DNA TGTGCCATCACGGGAAAGAAAAGGGGCAGCGGAAATACGAACACCGGGGAGCTGTTTTTT. This encodes CAITGKKRGSGNTNTGELFF.

The rearrangement uses TRBV7-9 and TRBJ2-7; D unresolved. V lost 3 bases, J lost 3 bases, and 6 bases lay in between. The CDR3 loop spans 12 amino acids. From germline, CDR1 is SEHNR and CDR2 FQNEAQ (reference sequence). Here the CDR3 reads CASSLEIYEQYF. The DNA for the CDR3 is TGTGCCAGCAGCTTGGAAATCTACGAGCAGTACTTC.

The J gene is TRBJ1-2, the V gene TRBV19, with TRBD1 matching over 12 bases. CDR3 length: 14 residues. With V trimmed by 1 base and J by 7 bases, 1 base remained unmatched. The germline gives CDR1 LNHDA, CDR2 SQIVND (reference sequence). CDR3 sequence (DNA): TGTGCCAGTAGTATAGGGGACAGGGGGCTTGGCTACACCTTC. This sequence encodes CASSIGDRGLGYTF.